A selection of T cell receptor beta chains follows, all from one sample in a study of post-analysis software for immune sequencing data. Via MiXCR, TCRdb re-called the PCR reads, giving one row per CDR3 protein. There are about 810,000 distinct CDR3 sequences in the sample; about 53% occur only once, and approximately 4.4% lies in the top ten. Sequenced: blood. The receptors come from a girl aged 5 to 17 with multiple sclerosis. Both conserved end residues are part of each CDR3. The D gene is left open where the match is weak. Clone size, where shown, is once, few, many, or a class for clones that have expanded.

clone_size	j_call	d_call	v_call	cdr3_aa	cdr3_nt
many	TRBJ2-5	TRBD1	TRBV29-1	CSGDGDSRGTQYF	TGCAGCGGTGACGGGGACAGTCGCGGGACCCAGTACTTC
-	TRBJ1-2	-	TRBV10-3	CATRREAPLNYGYTF	TGTGCCACCCGTAGGGAAGCGCCTCTAAACTATGGCTACACCTTC
-	TRBJ2-3	TRBD2	TRBV7-2	CASSLAVVGVAGTDTQYF	TGTGCCAGCAGCTTAGCGGTAGTCGGGGTAGCGGGAACAGATACGCAGTATTTT
-	TRBJ1-5	-	TRBV28	CASNIKWGGGYQPQHF	TGTGCCAGCAACATAAAGTGGGGCGGCGGCTATCAGCCCCAGCATTTT
-	TRBJ1-2	TRBD1	TRBV29-1	CSGFDRGYGYTF	TGCAGCGGCTTCGACAGGGGTTATGGCTACACCTTC
many	TRBJ2-5	-	TRBV27	CASSLRVRGPYETQYF	TGTGCCAGCAGTTTAAGGGTCCGCGGCCCTTATGAGACCCAGTACTTC
once	TRBJ1-4	-	TRBV25-1	CASSAVRGLTTNEKLFF	TGTGCCAGCAGTGCCGTTCGGGGATTAACAACTAATGAAAAACTGTTTTTT
-	TRBJ2-3	TRBD2	TRBV5-4	CASSSGAGGKDDTQYF	TGTGCCAGCAGCTCCGGTGCGGGGGGCAAAGATGATACGCAGTATTTT
-	TRBJ2-7	-	TRBV29-1	CSVLGGPDYEQYF	TGCAGCGTTCTCGGGGGGCCGGACTACGAGCAGTACTTC
once	TRBJ1-5	-	TRBV12-3/TRBV12-4	CASSLVGGVQPQHF	TGTGCCAGCAGTTTAGTGGGGGGCGTCCAGCCCCAGCATTTT
few	TRBJ2-1	TRBD2	TRBV12-3/TRBV12-4	CATSAGGRNEQFF	TGTGCCACCTCGGCGGGGGGTCGGAATGAGCAGTTCTTC
-	TRBJ1-4	-	TRBV5-5	CASSVGLEMNEKLFF	TGTGCCAGCAGCGTAGGCCTGGAGATGAATGAAAAACTGTTTTTT
-	TRBJ2-7	TRBD1	TRBV7-9	CASSSIRGQSEQYF	TGTGCCAGCAGTTCCATCAGGGGGCAAAGCGAGCAGTACTTC
-	TRBJ2-7	-	TRBV7-9	CASSLAAGVSYEQYF	TGTGCCAGCAGCTTAGCGGCAGGGGTATCCTACGAGCAGTACTTC
-	TRBJ2-3	-	TRBV11-3	CASSSQGAPNTQYF	TGTGCTAGCAGCTCCCAAGGGGCGCCAAATACGCAGTATTTT
-	TRBJ2-1	-	TRBV4-2	CASGRVGTEYNEQFF	TGTGCCAGCGGCCGCGTAGGGACGGAATACAATGAGCAGTTCTTC
-	TRBJ2-2	-	TRBV7-8	CASSLGGHRALNTGELFF	TGTGCCAGCAGCTTAGGAGGTCACAGGGCCCTTAACACCGGGGAGCTGTTTTTT